The clone carrying this T cell receptor (beta chain) has a count of ten or more. The sample belongs to a study of low-dose radiotherapy and immunotherapy resistance in tumors. First-strand cDNA relied on TRAV- and TRBV-specific primers spanning alpha and beta chains. A roughly 20-cycle PCR with a constant-region primer and V-primer adapter amplified TCRs. TCRdb re-analysed the reads in MiXCR, keeping a single row per CDR3 protein. The sample records tens of thousands of distinct CDR3 sequences, around 25% being singletons. Time point meaning: before trial treatment. This CDR3 is built from 19 residues. Germline CDR1 reads MDHEN; CDR2 reads SYDVKM. Unmatched junction bases numbered 16, after V lost 1 base and J lost 2 bases.

This chain uses TRBV28 with TRBJ2-7; 8 bases match TRBD2. The sequence was obtained from a male donor with prostate cancer. The sequenced sample was PBMCs, obtained before treatment. CDR3 sequence reads: CASSLSLAGTRPHTYEQYF. CDR3 bases: TGTGCCAGCAGTTTATCGCTGGCCGGGACTAGACCTCACACCTACGAGCAGTACTTC. Using reference TRBV28 and TRBJ2-7 for the parts outside the CDR3, the full variable domain is DVKVTQSSRYLVKRTGEKVFLECVQDMDHENMFWYRQDPGLGLRLIYFSYDVKMKEKGDIPEGYSVSREKKERFSLILESASTNQTSMYLCASSLSLAGTRPHTYEQYFGPGTRLTVT.